The TCR beta chain described here comes from a study of blood T cell repertoires in COVID-19. On the study more broadly: Both acute and convalescent COVID-19 samples were obtained from the United States, Italy and Spain. T cells, B-cell-depleted T cells, or PBMCs provided the cDNA or gDNA that served as material.

Germline V CDR1 and CDR2: SGHRS, YFSETQ. V lost 7 bases and J lost 1; bases outside the gene matches: 3. The CDR3 consists of 13 residues. The Seattle patients, enrolled during active infection, were followed longitudinally. Authors' analysis steps: Reference gene primers were amplified, and this amplification served to estimate nucleated cell counts. The table came from immunoSEQ multiplex PCR; TCRdb's copy has only in-frame clones and leaves some out. That table furnishes V, J and clone size, whereas the DNA furnished D and trimming. The repertoire has 200,000 or so clones, roughly 76% of them found once; the top ten carry around 10%.

This sequence originates from a woman aged 80 or older with COVID-19, enrolled during active disease. Sequencing used peripheral blood. The chain uses TRBV5-1 and TRBJ2-3, with 7 bases fitting TRBD2. CDR3 sequence reads: CASSRGGTDTQYF. The CDR3 DNA is TGCGCCAGCTCACGGGGGGGCACAGATACGCAGTATTTT.